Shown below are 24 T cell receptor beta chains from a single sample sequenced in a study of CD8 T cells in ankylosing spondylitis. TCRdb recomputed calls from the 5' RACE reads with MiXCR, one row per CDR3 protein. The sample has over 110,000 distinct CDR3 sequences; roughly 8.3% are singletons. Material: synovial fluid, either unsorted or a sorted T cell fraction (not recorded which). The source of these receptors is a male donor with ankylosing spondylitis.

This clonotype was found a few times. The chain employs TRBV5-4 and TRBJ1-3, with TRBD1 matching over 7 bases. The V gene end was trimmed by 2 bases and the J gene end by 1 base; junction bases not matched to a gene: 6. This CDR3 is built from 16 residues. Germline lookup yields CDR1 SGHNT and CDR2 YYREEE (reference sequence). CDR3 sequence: CASSFGGQLSGNTIYF. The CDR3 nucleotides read TGTGCCAGCAGCTTCGGGGGACAGCTATCTGGAAACACCATATATTTT.

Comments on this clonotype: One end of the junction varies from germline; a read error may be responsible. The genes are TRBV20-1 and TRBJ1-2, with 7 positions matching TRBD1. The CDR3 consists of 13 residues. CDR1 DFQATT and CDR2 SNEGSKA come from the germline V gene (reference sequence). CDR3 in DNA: TGCAGTGCAAGAGGGGGCAGGAGCTATGGCTACACCTTC. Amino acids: CSARGGRSYGYTF.

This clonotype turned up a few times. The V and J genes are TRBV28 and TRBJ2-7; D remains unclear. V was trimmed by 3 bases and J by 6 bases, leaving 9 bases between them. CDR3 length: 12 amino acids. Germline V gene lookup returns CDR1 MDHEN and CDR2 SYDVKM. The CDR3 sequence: CASSFGRGEQYF. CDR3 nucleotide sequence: TGTGCCAGCAGTTTCGGCAGAGGCGAGCAGTACTTC.

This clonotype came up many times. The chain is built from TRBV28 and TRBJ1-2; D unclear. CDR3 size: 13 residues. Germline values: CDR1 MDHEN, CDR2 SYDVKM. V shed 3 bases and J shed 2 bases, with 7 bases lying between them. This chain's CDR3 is CASSFPGNYGYTF. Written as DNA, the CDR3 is TGTGCCAGCAGTTTCCCGGGGAACTATGGCTACACCTTC.

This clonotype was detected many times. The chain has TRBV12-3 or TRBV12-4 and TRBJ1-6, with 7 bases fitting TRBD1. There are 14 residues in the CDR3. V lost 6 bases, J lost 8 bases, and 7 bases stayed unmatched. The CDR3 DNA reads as TGTGCCAGCAGCACCGGGACAGCATATTCACCCCTCCACTTT. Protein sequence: CASSTGTAYSPLHF.

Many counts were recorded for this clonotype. The CDR3, as DNA: TGTGCCAGCACCCAAGGGGGGCTGGATAATTCACCCCTCCACTTT. Residues: CASTQGGLDNSPLHF. This rearrangement joins TRBV6-1 to TRBJ1-6; D is perhaps TRBD1 (6 bases). V lost 7 bases, J lost 5 bases, and 15 bases lay in between. The V gene's germline CDR1 is MNHNS and CDR2 SASEGT. The CDR3 consists of 15 residues.

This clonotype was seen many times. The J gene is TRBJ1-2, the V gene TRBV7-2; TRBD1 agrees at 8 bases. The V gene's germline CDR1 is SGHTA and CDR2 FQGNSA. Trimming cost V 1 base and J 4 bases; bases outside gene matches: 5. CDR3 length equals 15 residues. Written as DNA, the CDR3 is TGTGCCAGCAGCTTAGACCGGACAGGGATCTATGGCTACACCTTC. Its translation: CASSLDRTGIYGYTF.

As DNA, the CDR3 is TGTGCCAGCTTCTCGCGGGGGAAAGACACAGATACGCAGTATTTT. Its translation: CASFSRGKDTDTQYF. V gene TRBV6-2 or TRBV6-3 combines with J gene TRBJ2-3; 7 positions agree with TRBD2. Germline loops: CDR1 MNHEY, CDR2 SVGEGT. Losses at the gene ends were 8 bases for V and 2 bases for J; bases not matched to a gene: 10. There are 15 residues in the CDR3.

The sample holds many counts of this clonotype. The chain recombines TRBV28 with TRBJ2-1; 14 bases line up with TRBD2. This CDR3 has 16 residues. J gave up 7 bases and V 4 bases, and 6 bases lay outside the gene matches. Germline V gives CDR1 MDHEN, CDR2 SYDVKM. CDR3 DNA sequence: TGTGCCAGCAGTTCCTGGACTAGCGGGAGGAAAAATGAGCAGTTCTTC. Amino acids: CASSSWTSGRKNEQFF. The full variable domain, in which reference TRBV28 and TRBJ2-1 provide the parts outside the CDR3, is DVKVTQSSRYLVKRTGEKVFLECVQDMDHENMFWYRQDPGLGLRLIYFSYDVKMKEKGDIPEGYSVSREKKERFSLILESASTNQTSMYLCASSSWTSGRKNEQFFGPGTRLTVL.

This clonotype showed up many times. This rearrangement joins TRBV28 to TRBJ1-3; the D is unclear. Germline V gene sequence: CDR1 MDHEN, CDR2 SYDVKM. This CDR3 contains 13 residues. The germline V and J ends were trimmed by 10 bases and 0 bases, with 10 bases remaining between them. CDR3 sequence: CATLDFSGNTIYF. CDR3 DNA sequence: TGTGCCACCCTGGATTTCTCTGGAAACACCATATATTTT.

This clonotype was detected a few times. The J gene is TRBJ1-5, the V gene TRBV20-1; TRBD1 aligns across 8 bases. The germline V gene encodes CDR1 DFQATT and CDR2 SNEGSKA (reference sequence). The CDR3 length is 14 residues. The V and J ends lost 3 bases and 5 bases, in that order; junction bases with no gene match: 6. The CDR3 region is CSASRAGGYQPQHF. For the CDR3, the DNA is TGCAGTGCTAGCAGGGCAGGGGGCTATCAGCCCCAGCATTTT.

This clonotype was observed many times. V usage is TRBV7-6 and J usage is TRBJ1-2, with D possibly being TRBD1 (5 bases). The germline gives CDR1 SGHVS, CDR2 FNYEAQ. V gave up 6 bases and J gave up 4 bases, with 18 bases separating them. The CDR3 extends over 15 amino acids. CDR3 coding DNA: TGTGCCAGCAGTCTAGCGGAGGGGACTGGCTATGGCTACACCTTC. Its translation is CASSLAEGTGYGYTF.

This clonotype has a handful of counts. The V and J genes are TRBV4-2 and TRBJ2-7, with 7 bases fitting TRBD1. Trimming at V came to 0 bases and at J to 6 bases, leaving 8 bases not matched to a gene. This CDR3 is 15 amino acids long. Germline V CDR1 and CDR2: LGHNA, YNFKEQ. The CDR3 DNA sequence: TGTGCCAGCAGCCAAGATTACAGGGGCTCGGGCGAGCAGTACTTC. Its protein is CASSQDYRGSGEQYF.

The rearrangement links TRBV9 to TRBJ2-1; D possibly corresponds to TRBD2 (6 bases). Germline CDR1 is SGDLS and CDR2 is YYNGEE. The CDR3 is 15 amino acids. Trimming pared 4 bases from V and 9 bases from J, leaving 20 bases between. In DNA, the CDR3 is TGTGCCAGCAGCCCAGCTGCCGGGACTGGCGGTGAGCAGTTCTTC. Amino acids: CASSPAAGTGGEQFF. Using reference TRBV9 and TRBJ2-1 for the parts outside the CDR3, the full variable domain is DSGVTQTPKHLITATGQRVTLRCSPRSGDLSVYWYQQSLDQGLQFLIQYYNGEERAKGNILERFSAQQFPDLHSELNLSSLELGDSALYFCASSPAAGTGGEQFFGPGTRLTVL.

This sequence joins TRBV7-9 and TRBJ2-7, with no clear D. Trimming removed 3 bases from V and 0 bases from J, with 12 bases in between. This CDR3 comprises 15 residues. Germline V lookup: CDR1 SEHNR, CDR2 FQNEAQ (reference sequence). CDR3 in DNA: TGTGCCAGCAGCTTCCCTCCGGCCAACTCCTACGAGCAGTACTTC. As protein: CASSFPPANSYEQYF.

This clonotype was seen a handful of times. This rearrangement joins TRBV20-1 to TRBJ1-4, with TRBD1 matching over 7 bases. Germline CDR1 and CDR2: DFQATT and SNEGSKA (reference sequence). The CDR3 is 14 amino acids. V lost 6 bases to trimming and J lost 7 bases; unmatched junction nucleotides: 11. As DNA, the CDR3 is TGCAGTGCCCAGAACCCGGGACAGAGTGAAAAACTGTTTTTT. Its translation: CSAQNPGQSEKLFF.

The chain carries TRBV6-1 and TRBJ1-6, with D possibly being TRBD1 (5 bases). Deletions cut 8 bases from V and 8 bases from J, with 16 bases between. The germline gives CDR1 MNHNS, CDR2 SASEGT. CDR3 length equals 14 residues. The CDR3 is CASSLRVWDSPLHF. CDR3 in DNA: TGTGCCAGCTCGCTCAGGGTTTGGGATTCACCCCTCCACTTT.

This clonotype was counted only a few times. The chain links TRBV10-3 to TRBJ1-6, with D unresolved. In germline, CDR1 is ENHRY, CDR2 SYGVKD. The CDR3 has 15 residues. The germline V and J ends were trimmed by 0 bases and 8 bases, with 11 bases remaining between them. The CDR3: CAISESRGIYSPLHF. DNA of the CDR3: TGTGCCATCAGTGAGTCACGGGGAATATATTCACCCCTCCACTTT.

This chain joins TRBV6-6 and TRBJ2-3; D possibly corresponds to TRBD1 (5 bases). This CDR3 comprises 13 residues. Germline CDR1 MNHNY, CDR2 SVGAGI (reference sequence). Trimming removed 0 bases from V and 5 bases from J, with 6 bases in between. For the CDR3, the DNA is TGTGCCAGCAGTTACTCTCAGGGAGATACGCAGTATTTT. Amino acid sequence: CASSYSQGDTQYF.

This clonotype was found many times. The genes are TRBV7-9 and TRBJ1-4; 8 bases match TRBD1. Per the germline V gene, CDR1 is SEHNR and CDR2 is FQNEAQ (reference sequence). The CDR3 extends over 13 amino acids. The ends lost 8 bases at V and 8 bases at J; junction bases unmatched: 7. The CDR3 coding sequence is TGTGCCAGCGGCCAACAGGGGGGGGAAAAACTGTTTTTT. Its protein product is CASGQQGGEKLFF.

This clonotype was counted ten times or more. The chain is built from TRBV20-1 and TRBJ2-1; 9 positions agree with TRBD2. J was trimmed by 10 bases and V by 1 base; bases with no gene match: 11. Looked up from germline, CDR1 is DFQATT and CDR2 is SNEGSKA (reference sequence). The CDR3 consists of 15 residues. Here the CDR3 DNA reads TGCAGTGCTAGAGGGAACGCGGGAGGGTATTACGAGCAGTTCTTC. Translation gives CSARGNAGGYYEQFF.

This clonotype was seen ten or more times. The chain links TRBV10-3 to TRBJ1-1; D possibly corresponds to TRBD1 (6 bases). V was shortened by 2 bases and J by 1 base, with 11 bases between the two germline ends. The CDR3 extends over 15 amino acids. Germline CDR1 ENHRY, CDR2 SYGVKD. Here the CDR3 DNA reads TGTGCCATCAGTGAGATACAGGGTGGGAACACTGAAGCTTTCTTT. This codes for CAISEIQGGNTEAFF.

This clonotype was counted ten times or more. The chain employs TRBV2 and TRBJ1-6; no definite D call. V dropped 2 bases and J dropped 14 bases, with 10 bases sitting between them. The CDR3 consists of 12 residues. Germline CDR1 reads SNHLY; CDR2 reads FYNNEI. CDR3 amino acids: CASSERSPALHF. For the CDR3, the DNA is TGTGCCAGCAGTGAACGGTCCCCGGCCCTCCACTTT.

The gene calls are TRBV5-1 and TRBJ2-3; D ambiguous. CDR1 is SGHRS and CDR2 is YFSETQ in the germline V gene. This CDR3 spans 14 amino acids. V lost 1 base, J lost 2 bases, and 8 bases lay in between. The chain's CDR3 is CASSLNWLTDTQYF. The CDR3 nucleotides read TGCGCCAGCAGCTTGAATTGGCTCACAGATACGCAGTATTTT.